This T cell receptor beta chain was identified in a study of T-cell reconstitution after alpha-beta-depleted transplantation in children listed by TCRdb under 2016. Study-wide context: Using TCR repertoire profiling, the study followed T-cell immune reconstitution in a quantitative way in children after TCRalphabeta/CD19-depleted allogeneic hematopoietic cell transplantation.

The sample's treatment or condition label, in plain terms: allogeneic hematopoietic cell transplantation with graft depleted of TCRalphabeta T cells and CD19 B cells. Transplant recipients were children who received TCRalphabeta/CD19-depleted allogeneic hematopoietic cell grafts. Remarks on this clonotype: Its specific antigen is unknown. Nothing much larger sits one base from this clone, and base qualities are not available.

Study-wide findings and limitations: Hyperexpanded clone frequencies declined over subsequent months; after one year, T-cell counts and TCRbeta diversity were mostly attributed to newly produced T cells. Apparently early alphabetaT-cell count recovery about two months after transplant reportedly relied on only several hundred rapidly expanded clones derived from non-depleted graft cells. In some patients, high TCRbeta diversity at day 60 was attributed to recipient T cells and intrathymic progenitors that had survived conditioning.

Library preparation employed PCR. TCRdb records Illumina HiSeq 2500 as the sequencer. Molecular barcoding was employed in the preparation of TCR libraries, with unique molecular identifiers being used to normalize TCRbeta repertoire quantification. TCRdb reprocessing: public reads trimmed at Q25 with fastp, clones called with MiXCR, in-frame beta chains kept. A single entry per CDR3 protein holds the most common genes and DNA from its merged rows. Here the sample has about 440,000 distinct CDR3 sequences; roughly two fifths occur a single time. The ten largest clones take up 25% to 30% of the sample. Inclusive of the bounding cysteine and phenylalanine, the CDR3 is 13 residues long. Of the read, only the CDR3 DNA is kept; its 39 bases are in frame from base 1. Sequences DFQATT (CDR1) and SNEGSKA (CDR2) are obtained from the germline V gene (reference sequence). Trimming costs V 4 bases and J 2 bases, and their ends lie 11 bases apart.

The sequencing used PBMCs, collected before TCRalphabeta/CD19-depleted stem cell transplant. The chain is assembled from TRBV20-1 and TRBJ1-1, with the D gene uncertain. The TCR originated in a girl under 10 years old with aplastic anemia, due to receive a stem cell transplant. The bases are TGCAGTGCTAAAGATCGGGCCAACACTGAAGCTTTCTTT. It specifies CSAKDRANTEAFF.